This T cell receptor (beta chain) was identified during a study of Ad26.COV2.S vaccination and SARS-CoV-2 variants. Broader study findings: Assessments of TCR breadth and depth may have underestimated the total T cell responses.

To note about this clone: Antigen unknown.

The table came from immunoSEQ multiplex PCR; TCRdb's copy has only in-frame clones and leaves some out. The data contain some 330,000 clones, under 90% of them singletons. This sample's treatment: roughly 18 received Ad26.COV2.S at low or high dose, single or two shots; about five received placebo; per-sample allocation not given. Sampling happened 63 days after the first vaccine or placebo injection. The germline gives CDR1 SGHNT, CDR2 YYREEE (reference sequence). Unmatched junction bases numbered 2, after V lost 2 bases and J lost 7 bases. The CDR3 length is 13 residues. The sample here was peripheral blood, taken in a trial of Ad26.COV2.S vaccine versus placebo. This TCR came from a person aged 18 to 65 who received the Ad26.COV2.S COVID-19 vaccine or a placebo. The chain recombines TRBV5-4 with TRBJ2-1; 8 bases are shared with TRBD2. In DNA form, the CDR3 reads TGTGCCAGCAGCTTTCCTAGCGGGAATGAGCAGTTCTTC. The encoded protein is CASSFPSGNEQFF.